What follows describes a single TCR beta chain. Its target is not known. The V and J ends lost 3 bases and 3 bases respectively, with 9 bases between them. The germline gives CDR1 MGHRA, CDR2 YSYEKL. This CDR3 has 13 residues. This specimen belongs to a study of T cells in Graves' hyperthyroidism and ophthalmopathy. Overall study findings and caveats: Researchers report that a 13 V-J model separated ophthalmopathy from stable hyperthyroidism.

Using RNA transcripts as the source, TCR beta CDR3 regions were amplified. With the HTBI primer set, the TCR CDR3 went through a first round of RT-PCR. TCRdb re-derived calls from the multiplex PCR reads in MiXCR, one entry per CDR3 protein. The sample yields about 700,000 distinct CDR3 sequences, around 13% seen once. Sequencing was done on a sample of blood. V usage is TRBV4-1 and J usage is TRBJ2-7; D unclear. This TCR was sampled from a woman between 18 and 30 years old with Graves' hyperthyroidism. This CDR3 reads CASSHGESYEQYF. In DNA, the CDR3 is TGCGCCAGCAGCCACGGAGAAAGCTACGAGCAGTACTTC.